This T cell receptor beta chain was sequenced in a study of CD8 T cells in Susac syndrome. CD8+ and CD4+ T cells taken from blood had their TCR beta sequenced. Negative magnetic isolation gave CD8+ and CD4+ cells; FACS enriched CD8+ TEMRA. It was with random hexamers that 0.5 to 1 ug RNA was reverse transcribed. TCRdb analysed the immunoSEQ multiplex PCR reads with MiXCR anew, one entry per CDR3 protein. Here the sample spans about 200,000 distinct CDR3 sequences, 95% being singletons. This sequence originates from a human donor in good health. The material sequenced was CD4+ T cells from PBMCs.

The CDR3 is CSVTTSVETQYF. The CDR3 nucleotides read TGCAGCGTTACGACTAGCGTAGAGACCCAGTACTTC. This chain joins TRBV29-1 and TRBJ2-5, with 8 positions matching TRBD2. CDR1 is SQVTM, CDR2 ANQGSEA, per germline. This CDR3 region has 12 residues. J gave up 4 bases and V 5 bases, and 3 bases lay outside the gene matches.